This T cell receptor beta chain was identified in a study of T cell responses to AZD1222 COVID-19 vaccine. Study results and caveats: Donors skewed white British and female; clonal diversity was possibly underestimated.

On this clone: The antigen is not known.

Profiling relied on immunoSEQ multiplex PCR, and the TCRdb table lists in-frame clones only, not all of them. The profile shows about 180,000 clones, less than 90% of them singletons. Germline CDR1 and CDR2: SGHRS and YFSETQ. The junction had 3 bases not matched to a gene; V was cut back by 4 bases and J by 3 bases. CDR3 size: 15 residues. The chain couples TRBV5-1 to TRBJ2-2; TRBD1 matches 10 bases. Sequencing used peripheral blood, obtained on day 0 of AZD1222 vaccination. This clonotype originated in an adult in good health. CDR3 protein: CASSGGQGYTGELFF. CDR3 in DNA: TGCGCCAGCAGCGGGGGACAGGGGTACACCGGGGAGCTGTTTTTT.